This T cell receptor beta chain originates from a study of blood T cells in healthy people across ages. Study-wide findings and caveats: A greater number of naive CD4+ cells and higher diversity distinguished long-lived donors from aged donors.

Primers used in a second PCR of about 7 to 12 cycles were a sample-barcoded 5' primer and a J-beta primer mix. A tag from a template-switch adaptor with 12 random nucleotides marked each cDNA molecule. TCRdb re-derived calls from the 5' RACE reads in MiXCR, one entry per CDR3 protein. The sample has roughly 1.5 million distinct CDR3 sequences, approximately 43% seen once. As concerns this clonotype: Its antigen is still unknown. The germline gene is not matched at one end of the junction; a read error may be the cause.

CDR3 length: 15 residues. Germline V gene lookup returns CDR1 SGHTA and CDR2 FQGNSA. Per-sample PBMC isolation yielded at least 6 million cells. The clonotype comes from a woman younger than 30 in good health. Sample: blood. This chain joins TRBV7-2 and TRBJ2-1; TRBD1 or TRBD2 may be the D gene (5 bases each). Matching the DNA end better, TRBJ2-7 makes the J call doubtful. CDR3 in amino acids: CASNLALQATYEQYF. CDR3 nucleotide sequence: TGTGCCAGCAACTTAGCGCTACAGGCAACCTACGAGCAGTACTTC.